The clone carrying this T cell receptor (beta chain) was seen a few times. Germline V gene data show CDR1 as MDHEN and CDR2 as SYDVKM. CDR3 size: 16 residues. Trimming stripped 8 bases from V and 3 bases from J, with 23 bases between. The PCR ran on 60 Vbeta and 13 Jbeta primers. Generated by immunoSEQ multiplex PCR, the TCRdb table keeps only in-frame clones and is missing some. The repertoire holds approximately 61,000 clones, around three quarters seen once, with 7.5% to 9% in the top ten. This sample was taken from a study of cytomegalovirus exposure and HLA in healthy donors. The TCR was taken from a man between 18 and 35 years old in good health and CMV-seropositive. The chain is built from TRBV28 and TRBJ2-7, with D possibly TRBD2 on 6 matching bases. The sample taken for sequencing was PBMCs. CDR3 residues: CASFGESRRGVYEQYF. The CDR3 bases are TGTGCCAGCTTTGGTGAAAGTAGGAGGGGTGTCTACGAGCAGTACTTC.